The 23 T cell receptor beta chains in this list originate from one sample, sequenced in a study of early T cells in non-severe SARS-CoV-2 infection. One entry per CDR3 protein results from TCRdb running MiXCR on the 5' RACE reads. Of around 89,000 distinct CDR3 sequences listed, roughly 14% are singletons. The sequencing sample was made of whole blood. The receptors stem from an adult who was a healthcare worker with PCR-confirmed SARS-CoV-2 infection or an uninfected control (not recorded which).

This clonotype has a count of ten or more. The chain is built from TRBV7-7 and TRBJ2-5; weak D call: TRBD2 (6 bases). V lost 5 bases to trimming and J lost 4 bases, with 17 bases between them. The CDR3 consists of 15 residues. Germline V CDR1 and CDR2: SSHAT, FNYEAQ (reference sequence). The CDR3 sequence is CASSLGLEAGETQYF. In DNA, the CDR3 is TGTGCCAGCAGCCTCGGACTGGAAGCGGGAGAGACCCAGTACTTC.

The chain carries TRBV15 and TRBJ1-1; 7 bases fit TRBD1. Looked up from germline, CDR1 is LNHNV and CDR2 is YYDKDF (reference sequence). Germline trimming cut 4 bases from V and 0 bases from J; bases unmatched to any gene: 2. The CDR3 has 14 amino acids. Written as DNA, the CDR3 is TGTGCCACCAGCAAGGACAGGCTGAACACTGAAGCTTTCTTT. Amino acid sequence: CATSKDRLNTEAFF.

This clonotype has at least ten counts. The V gene is TRBV24-1, the J gene TRBJ2-1; 7 nucleotides align to TRBD1. The CDR3 is 15 residues long. V shed 4 bases and J 7 bases; nucleotides not matched to a gene: 9. In germline, CDR1 is KGHDR, CDR2 SFDVKD. CDR3 protein: CATSETGIRTNEQFF. CDR3 nucleotide sequence: TGTGCCACCAGTGAGACAGGGATTAGGACGAATGAGCAGTTCTTC.

The genes are TRBV30 and TRBJ2-3; 12 nucleotides match TRBD2. The CDR3 runs 16 residues. V gave up 2 bases and J gave up 4 bases; unmatched junction bases: 7. Germline values: CDR1 GTSNPN, CDR2 SVGIG (reference sequence). In nucleotides, the CDR3 is TGTGCCTGGAGTCCTGGACTAGCGGGGAGGGCAGATACGCAGTATTTT. Translation: CAWSPGLAGRADTQYF.

This clonotype appeared a few times. V usage is TRBV4-1 and J usage is TRBJ2-5; the D gene could be TRBD1 or TRBD2 (5 bases each). CDR3 size: 13 residues. Germline V gene sequence: CDR1 MGHRA, CDR2 YSYEKL. V gave up 4 bases and J gave up 5 bases, with 11 bases separating them. As DNA, the CDR3 is TGCGCCAGCAGCCTGGGACGTGTGGAGACCCAGTACTTC. Encoded protein: CASSLGRVETQYF.

The rearrangement joins TRBV11-2 to TRBJ1-2, with TRBD1 matching over 7 bases. The CDR3 covers 13 residues. The trim removed 6 bases at V and 10 bases at J, leaving 11 bases unmatched. The germline CDR1 and CDR2 sequences are SGHAT and FQNNGV. The CDR3 nucleotides read TGTGCCAGCAGTTATCGACAGGGCAGCGACTACACCTTC. It yields the protein CASSYRQGSDYTF.

This clonotype was counted a few times. The chain employs TRBV12-3 or TRBV12-4 and TRBJ1-2; D perhaps matches TRBD1 (6 bases). The V end was cut by 6 bases, the J end by 6 bases, with 20 bases between. This CDR3 is built from 15 residues. CDR3 coding DNA: TGTGCCAGCAGATCCGAGCTACAGGGTTCACATGGCTACACCTTC. Its protein is CASRSELQGSHGYTF.

The chain links TRBV20-1 to TRBJ1-6, with a tentative D call TRBD1 (6 bases). The CDR3 extends over 15 amino acids. V lost 1 base to trimming and J lost 6 bases, with 13 bases between them. Germline-derived CDR1 and CDR2 are DFQATT and SNEGSKA (reference sequence). CDR3 nucleotide sequence: TGCAGTGCTAGAGTTGGGGGGCGTAGTAATTCACCCCTCCACTTT. Translated, it gives CSARVGGRSNSPLHF.

The chain recombines TRBV18 with TRBJ2-7, with D possibly being TRBD1 or TRBD2 (5 bases each). Germline CDR1 is KGHSH and CDR2 is LQKENI. The CDR3 runs 15 residues. V shed 6 bases and J shed 4 bases, with 19 bases lying between them. The CDR3 region has the DNA TGTGCCAGCTCCCGCGACCCGGGACCCCAATACGAGCAGTACGTC. Translation: CASSRDPGPQYEQYV.

V is TRBV20-1 and J is TRBJ2-7, with D possibly matching TRBD1 (5 bases). Germline-derived CDR1 and CDR2 are DFQATT and SNEGSKA (reference sequence). The CDR3 is 13 amino acids. V lost 4 bases and J 5 bases, leaving 15 bases between the germline ends. The CDR3 DNA reads TGCAGTGCTAAAACCCCTGGGGCCCACGAGCAGTACGTC. It encodes CSAKTPGAHEQYV.

V is TRBV29-1 and J is TRBJ2-2, with D maybe TRBD2 (5 bases). Trimming left V 5 bases short and J 2 bases short, with 12 bases between. Germline V gives CDR1 SQVTM, CDR2 ANQGSEA. The CDR3 contains 14 residues. The CDR3 region has the DNA TGCAGCGTTACTCGGGGTCTTAACACCGGGGAGCTGTTTTTT. Its protein product is CSVTRGLNTGELFF.

This clonotype occurred many times. The genes are TRBV28 and TRBJ1-3, with TRBD1 matching 8 bases. The CDR3 is 13 residues long. Germline CDR1 is MDHEN and CDR2 is SYDVKM. Trimming cost V 5 bases and J 5 bases; bases outside gene matches: 2. Here the CDR3 DNA reads TGTGCCAGCAGTCTCAGGGGGCGAAACACCATATATTTT. Translating gives CASSLRGRNTIYF.

This chain links TRBV7-6 with TRBJ1-6; D not certain. The CDR3 runs to 15 residues. V lost 5 bases to trimming and J lost 10 bases, with 18 bases between them. The germline V gene has CDR1 SGHVS and CDR2 FNYEAQ. As DNA, the CDR3 is TGTGCCAGCAGCCCAGAACTTTTCCCCGGATCACCCCTCCACTTT. Translated: CASSPELFPGSPLHF.

This clonotype was counted a few times. The genes are TRBV9 and TRBJ2-6, with no clear D. Trimming removed 0 bases from V and 3 bases from J, with 16 bases in between. This CDR3 region has 18 residues. Germline V CDR1 and CDR2: SGDLS, YYNGEE. The CDR3 DNA is TGTGCCAGCAGCGTAGAGACCAGTAAAATTGGTGGGGCCAACGTCCTGACTTTC. Amino acid sequence: CASSVETSKIGGANVLTF.

This clonotype turned up a few times. The rearrangement links TRBV12-3 or TRBV12-4 to TRBJ2-1; D call uncertain. Trimming stripped 8 bases from V and 4 bases from J, with 6 bases between. The CDR3 loop spans 11 amino acids. The CDR3 DNA is TGTGCCAGCTTGGTGTACAATGAGCAGTTCTTC. Translated: CASLVYNEQFF.

This clonotype was observed a few times. The chain carries TRBV6-1 and TRBJ2-5; tentative D call: TRBD1 (5 bases). Germline assignment: CDR1 MNHNS and CDR2 SASEGT. The V end lost 6 bases, the J end lost 0 bases, and 11 bases lay between the germline ends. The length of the CDR3 is 14 residues. The CDR3 protein is CASSYRQHQETQYF. For the CDR3, the DNA is TGTGCCAGCAGCTATAGACAGCACCAAGAGACCCAGTACTTC.

The J gene is TRBJ1-1, the V gene TRBV6-5; 8 bases map to TRBD1. Losses at the gene ends were 0 bases for V and 5 bases for J; bases not matched to a gene: 5. The CDR3 covers 15 residues. The germline V gene encodes CDR1 MNHEY and CDR2 SVGAGI. CDR3 nucleotide sequence: TGTGCCAGCAGTTACTCCCGGACAGGGAGTACTGAAGCTTTCTTT. Translating gives CASSYSRTGSTEAFF.

This sequence joins TRBV7-2 and TRBJ1-5; D remains ambiguous. Germline V lookup: CDR1 SGHTA, CDR2 FQGNSA. Deletions cut 0 bases from V and 1 base from J, with 7 bases between. This CDR3 contains 15 residues. The CDR3 DNA sequence: TGTGCCAGCAGCTTAGCATACCAGAGCAATCAGCCCCAGCATTTT. Protein: CASSLAYQSNQPQHF.

The V call is TRBV7-2, the J call TRBJ2-7; D is unclear. This CDR3 is built from 13 residues. Germline V gives CDR1 SGHTA, CDR2 FQGNSA. CDR3 protein: CASSPPSSYEQYV. CDR3 coding DNA: TGCGCCAGCAGCCCCCCCAGCTCCTACGAGCAGTACGTC.

The chain joins TRBV5-1 to TRBJ1-4, with 8 bases identical to TRBD1. This CDR3 spans 14 amino acids. The germline CDR1 and CDR2 sequences are SGHRS and YFSETQ. The ends lost 1 base at V and 7 bases at J; junction bases unmatched: 3. CDR3 coding DNA: TGCGCCAGCAGCTTGACAGGGGGGTCTGAAAAACTGTTTTTT. Translated: CASSLTGGSEKLFF.

The chain couples TRBV5-1 to TRBJ2-2; D possibly uses TRBD1 or TRBD2 (6 bases each). The CDR3 covers 13 residues. The V end was cut by 5 bases, the J end by 7 bases, with 12 bases between. Germline V CDR1 and CDR2: SGHRS, YFSETQ. The CDR3 region is CASSSKGGGELFF. The DNA for the CDR3 is TGCGCCAGCAGTTCCAAGGGGGGCGGGGAGCTGTTTTTT.

The chain carries TRBV20-1 and TRBJ1-1, with TRBD1 identical over 9 bases. The junction had 3 bases not matched to a gene; V was cut back by 3 bases and J by 4 bases. CDR1 DFQATT and CDR2 SNEGSKA come from the germline V gene (reference sequence). CDR3 length: 13 residues. The CDR3 spells CSARGQGGTEAFF. The CDR3 region has the DNA TGCAGTGCTAGGGGACAGGGCGGCACTGAAGCTTTCTTT.

The table lists this clonotype with many counts. V gene TRBV5-1 combines with J gene TRBJ2-1, with 8 bases fitting TRBD1. Trimming cost V 5 bases and J 3 bases; bases outside gene matches: 7. From germline, CDR1 is SGHRS and CDR2 YFSETQ. The CDR3 sequence is 15 residues long. This chain's CDR3 is CASRKQGADYNEQFF. Written as DNA, the CDR3 is TGCGCCAGCAGGAAGCAGGGGGCGGACTACAATGAGCAGTTCTTC.